Presented here are 21 T cell receptor beta chains from one specimen sequenced in a study of identical twins. Each CDR3 protein is one row after TCRdb ran MiXCR on the 5' RACE reads. This table holds around 1.7 million distinct CDR3 sequences, about 31% found once. The sequenced material came from cord blood. These receptors all stem from a newborn girl in good health.

The sample holds a few counts of this clonotype. The V call is TRBV28, the J call TRBJ2-3, with a tentative D call TRBD1 (6 bases). Trimming left V 6 bases short and J 1 base short, with 29 bases between. From germline, CDR1 is MDHEN and CDR2 SYDVKM. CDR3 length equals 20 residues. The CDR3 region is CASSPIVQGFGSWGTDTQYF. The CDR3 nucleotides read TGTGCCAGCAGCCCGATAGTACAGGGTTTTGGGAGCTGGGGCACAGATACGCAGTATTTT.

The V gene is TRBV27, the J gene TRBJ1-2; D is unclear. V shed 4 bases and J shed 7 bases, with 10 bases lying between them. The CDR3 is 12 amino acids. CDR1 MNHEY and CDR2 SMNVEV come from the germline V gene (reference sequence). The DNA of the CDR3 is TGTGCCAGCAGTTCCGGCCCGCGTGGCTACACCTTC. Protein sequence: CASSSGPRGYTF.

The chain employs TRBV12-3 or TRBV12-4 and TRBJ2-7, with D possibly being TRBD1 or TRBD2 (5 bases each). CDR3 length: 15 amino acids. V was cut by 8 bases and J by 7 bases, with 24 bases left in between. Here the CDR3 DNA reads TGTGCCAGCGGTCTAGCCCTGCCGGGGCCTTTTGAGCAGTACTTC. Its translation is CASGLALPGPFEQYF.

The chain combines TRBV24-1 with TRBJ1-2; D unclear. V lost 1 base, J lost 4 bases, and 3 bases lay in between. This CDR3 comprises 12 residues. Germline CDR1 is KGHDR and CDR2 is SFDVKD. The CDR3 here is CATSDFLYGYTF. The CDR3 DNA reads as TGTGCCACCAGTGATTTCCTCTATGGCTACACCTTC.

This clonotype was picked up a small number of times. V gene TRBV24-1 combines with J gene TRBJ2-5; possibly TRBD1 for D (6 bases). CDR1 and CDR2 (germline): KGHDR, SFDVKD. Trimming removed 4 bases from V and 5 bases from J, with 13 bases in between. The CDR3 contains 14 residues. The chain's CDR3 is CATSESRGAETQYF. CDR3 nucleotides: TGTGCCACCAGTGAATCCAGGGGAGCGGAGACCCAGTACTTC.

This chain links TRBV20-1 with TRBJ2-1; 14 positions agree with TRBD2. Unmatched junction bases numbered 9, after V lost 4 bases and J lost 1 base. Germline V lookup: CDR1 DFQATT, CDR2 SNEGSKA (reference sequence). The CDR3 covers 18 residues. CDR3 bases: TGCAGTGCTACCCAAGGGACTAGCGGGGGAGGGTCCTACAATGAGCAGTTCTTC. Amino acid sequence: CSATQGTSGGGSYNEQFF.

This chain uses TRBV10-3 with TRBJ2-3; D might be TRBD1 (6 bases). Per the germline V gene, CDR1 is ENHRY and CDR2 is SYGVKD. The CDR3 extends over 14 amino acids. Trimming shortened V by 6 bases and J by 0 bases, and 10 bases separated the two germline ends. The CDR3 spells CAIRQGTSTDTQYF. The DNA of the CDR3 is TGTGCCATCAGACAGGGCACAAGCACAGATACGCAGTATTTT.

This clonotype came up a few times. The chain couples TRBV20-1 to TRBJ2-7; TRBD1 matches at 7 bases. The CDR3 is made up of 14 amino acids. The junction had 8 bases not matched to a gene; V was cut back by 6 bases and J by 0 bases. Germline V CDR1 and CDR2: DFQATT, SNEGSKA (reference sequence). CDR3: CSAPGQALSYEQYF. CDR3 nucleotide sequence: TGCAGTGCCCCCGGACAGGCCCTCTCCTACGAGCAGTACTTC.

Points on this clonotype: Its ends do not fully match the called genes, so a read error is possible. The gene calls are TRBV4-2 and TRBJ1-6, with D possibly TRBD1 on 6 matching bases. The CDR3 runs 14 residues. In germline, CDR1 is LGHNA, CDR2 YNFKEQ. The CDR3 reads CASSQSGENSPPHF. The CDR3 DNA is TGTGCCAGCAGCCAATCAGGGGAGAATTCACCCCCCCACTTT.

This clonotype has only a few counts. The chain couples TRBV29-1 to TRBJ2-7; 9 positions match TRBD1. Germline V gene data show CDR1 as SQVTM and CDR2 as ANQGSEA. The V and J ends lost 5 bases and 5 bases, in that order; junction bases with no gene match: 7. The length of the CDR3 is 13 residues. This chain's CDR3 is CSVRQGGRDEQYF. CDR3 DNA: TGCAGCGTTCGACAGGGGGGAAGGGACGAGCAGTACTTC.

The chain employs TRBV20-1 and TRBJ2-7; TRBD2 might be the D (6 bases). The V and J ends lost 4 bases and 2 bases respectively, with 6 bases between them. This CDR3 region has 11 residues. CDR1 and CDR2 (germline): DFQATT, SNEGSKA (reference sequence). The CDR3 DNA sequence: TGCAGTGCTATAGCGGCCTACGAGCAGTACTTC. As protein: CSAIAAYEQYF.

The chain joins TRBV6-6 to TRBJ2-5; perhaps TRBD2 as D (7 bases). The J call may be incorrect, as the DNA end agrees better with TRBJ2-7. Germline loops: CDR1 MNHNY, CDR2 SVGAGI (reference sequence). This CDR3 spans 17 amino acids. CDR3 sequence (DNA): TGTGCCAGCAGTTACTCGACTGGGGGGGCCGATACGTACGAGCAGTACTTC. Protein product: CASSYSTGGADTYEQYF.

This chain uses TRBV5-1 with TRBJ1-6, with D tentatively TRBD1 (5 bases). Trimming pared 4 bases from V and 6 bases from J, leaving 20 bases between. This CDR3 spans 17 amino acids. Per the germline V gene, CDR1 is SGHRS and CDR2 is YFSETQ. DNA of the CDR3: TGCGCCAGCAGCCGGGACTTGTTACGGATAGGTAATTCACCCCTCCACTTT. Translated: CASSRDLLRIGNSPLHF. Drawing the rest from reference TRBV5-1 and TRBJ1-6, the complete variable domain is KAGVTQTPRYLIKTRGQQVTLSCSPISGHRSVSWYQQTPGQGLQFLFEYFSETQRNKGNFPGRFSGRQFSNSRSEMNVSTLELGDSALYLCASSRDLLRIGNSPLHFGNGTRLTVT.

CDR3 sequence: CASRSSGRYEQYF. In nucleotides, the CDR3 is TGCGCCAGCAGGTCTAGCGGCCGTTACGAGCAGTACTTC. The J gene is TRBJ2-7, the V gene TRBV5-1; 7 bases are shared with TRBD2. Per germline, CDR1 SGHRS and CDR2 YFSETQ. The CDR3 sequence is 13 residues long. V gave up 5 bases and J gave up 4 bases; unmatched junction bases: 6. The full variable domain, with the rest looked up from reference TRBV5-1 and TRBJ2-7, is KAGVTQTPRYLIKTRGQQVTLSCSPISGHRSVSWYQQTPGQGLQFLFEYFSETQRNKGNFPGRFSGRQFSNSRSEMNVSTLELGDSALYLCASRSSGRYEQYFGPGTRLTVT.

The J gene is TRBJ2-5, the V gene TRBV3-1; perhaps TRBD2 as D (6 bases). Germline assignment: CDR1 LGHDT and CDR2 YNNKEL (reference sequence). This CDR3 spans 15 amino acids. Trimming left V 4 bases short and J 1 base short, with 13 bases between. The CDR3 coding sequence is TGTGCCAGCAGCCGCCGGGCGGGGCCCCAAGAGACCCAGTACTTC. Translating gives CASSRRAGPQETQYF.

This clonotype appeared once. The rearrangement uses TRBV10-3 and TRBJ2-5; D possibly corresponds to TRBD1 (6 bases). TRBJ2-7 matches the DNA end more closely, so the J call is doubtful. The CDR3 is made up of 12 amino acids. The germline V gene encodes CDR1 ENHRY and CDR2 SYGVKD. The chain's CDR3 is CAISDRGPEQYF. CDR3 coding DNA: TGTGCCATCAGTGACAGGGGACCCGAGCAGTACTTC.

The V call is TRBV4-2, the J call TRBJ2-3; TRBD2 matches at 7 bases. Per the germline V gene, CDR1 is LGHNA and CDR2 is YNFKEQ. This CDR3 has 16 amino acids. The J segment lost 1 base and the V segment lost 1 base, leaving 5 bases of the junction unmatched. CDR3 sequence (DNA): TGTGCCAGCAGCCAAGCGGCGACTAGCTGCACAGATACGCAGTATTTT. Protein sequence: CASSQAATSCTDTQYF.

This clonotype has ten or more counts. V is TRBV3-1 and J is TRBJ2-1; D remains ambiguous. Germline V gives CDR1 LGHDT, CDR2 YNNKEL (reference sequence). The V end was cut by 1 base, the J end by 4 bases, with 5 bases between. The CDR3 loop spans 13 amino acids. The CDR3 is CASSQGVYNEQFF. As DNA, the CDR3 is TGTGCCAGCAGCCAAGGCGTTTACAATGAGCAGTTCTTC.

This chain uses TRBV20-1 with TRBJ2-1, with 14 positions matching TRBD2. There are 21 residues in the CDR3. Germline CDR1 reads DFQATT; CDR2 reads SNEGSKA (reference sequence). V trimming: 1 base; J trimming: 1 base; junction bases outside the gene matches: 15. CDR3 region: CSARVHRTGTSGRVSYNEQFF. CDR3 sequence (DNA): TGCAGTGCTAGAGTTCACCGGACCGGGACTAGCGGGAGAGTATCCTACAATGAGCAGTTCTTC.

A word on this clonotype: At one end the junction does not follow the germline gene, possibly because of a read error. This sequence joins TRBV10-3 and TRBJ1-5, with D tentatively TRBD1 (5 bases). Germline V gene lookup returns CDR1 ENHRY and CDR2 SYGVKD. The CDR3 contains 11 residues. The CDR3 coding sequence is TGTGCCACCAGTGGGGGTGGGCCCCAGCATTTT. Translated: CATSGGGPQHF.

V is TRBV11-2 and J is TRBJ2-7, with D possibly being TRBD1 (5 bases). V lost 5 bases to trimming and J lost 2 bases, with 10 bases between them. The CDR3 length is 13 residues. Germline CDR1 SGHAT, CDR2 FQNNGV. The DNA of the CDR3 is TGTGCCAGCAGCCTACAGGTCCCCTACGAGCAGTACTTC. Its protein product is CASSLQVPYEQYF. Combining the CDR3 with reference TRBV11-2 and TRBJ2-7 gives the whole variable domain EAGVAQSPRYKIIEKRQSVAFWCNPISGHATLYWYQQILGQGPKLLIQFQNNGVVDDSQLPKDRFSAERLKGVDSTLKIQPAKLEDSAVYLCASSLQVPYEQYFGPGTRLTVT.